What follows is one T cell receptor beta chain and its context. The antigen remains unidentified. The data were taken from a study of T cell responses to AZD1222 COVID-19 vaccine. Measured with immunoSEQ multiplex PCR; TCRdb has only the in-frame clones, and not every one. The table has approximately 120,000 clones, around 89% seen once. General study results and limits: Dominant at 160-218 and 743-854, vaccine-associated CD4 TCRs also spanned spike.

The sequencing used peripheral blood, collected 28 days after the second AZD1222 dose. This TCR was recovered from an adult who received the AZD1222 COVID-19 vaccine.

The CDR3 DNA reads as TGTGCCAGCAGCCCAGACAGGGGAGCTACCTCTGGAAACACCATATATTTT. Translated, it gives CASSPDRGATSGNTIYF. The chain carries TRBV11-2 and TRBJ1-3; the match to TRBD1 covers 8 bases. Germline loops: CDR1 SGHAT, CDR2 FQNNGV. The CDR3 has 17 residues. V lost 5 bases and J lost 0; bases outside the gene matches: 9.